This T cell receptor (beta chain) was observed in a study of T cells in Graves' hyperthyroidism and ophthalmopathy. In germline, CDR1 is MDHEN, CDR2 SYDVKM. The CDR3 runs to 13 residues. Trimming took off 5 bases at V and 3 bases at J, with 10 bases between the two ends. From RNA transcripts, TCR beta CDR3 regions were amplified. HTBI primers were used for first-round RT-PCR of the TCR CDR3. TCRdb reanalysed the multiplex PCR reads using MiXCR and keeps one entry per CDR3 protein. Seen here are around 250,000 distinct CDR3 sequences, roughly 15% observed once, and the top ten hold approximately 12%. This clonotype was recorded many times.

The sequenced sample was blood. The V gene is TRBV28, the J gene TRBJ1-1; no definite D call. The sequence was collected from a woman aged 40 to 50 with Graves' hyperthyroidism that later progressed to Graves' ophthalmopathy. In DNA, the CDR3 is TGTGCCAGCAGTCCGATGATGTACACTGAAGCTTTCTTT. This translates into CASSPMMYTEAFF.